This entry is about one T cell receptor beta chain. This sample was included in a study of blood T cell repertoires in COVID-19. Across the study: The origin of the acute and convalescent COVID-19 samples was the United States, Italy and Spain.

Only in-frame clones appear in the TCRdb table, and some are missing; sequencing was by immunoSEQ multiplex PCR. The sample records approximately 100,000 clones, approximately 80% being singletons. What was sequenced was peripheral blood. This sequence originates from a woman between 55 and 75 years old with acute or convalescent COVID-19.

CDR3 protein: CASSSTGRRGLVDTEAFF. The DNA of the CDR3 is TGTGCCAGCAGTTCCACCGGCCGAAGGGGTCTGGTGGACACTGAAGCTTTCTTT. The rearrangement joins TRBV27 to TRBJ1-1, with D possibly being TRBD1 (5 bases). V lost 4 bases and J 3 bases, leaving 24 bases between the germline ends. CDR1 and CDR2 (germline): MNHEY, SMNVEV (reference sequence). The CDR3 contains 18 residues.